The rows below give T cell receptor beta chains drawn from one sample of a study of T cell repertoires in cytomegalovirus infection. Their antigens remain unidentified. TCRdb ran MiXCR on the reads and lists one entry per CDR3 protein. The data hold some 500,000 distinct CDR3 sequences, with around two fifths observed a single time. The specimen was cultured PBMCs, collected from culture after CMV antigen stimulation. The receptors stem from a human donor in good health (CMV status not recorded). Some clones in this sample may be carry-over from other donors' samples. Each CDR3 is given with its conserved first and last residue. D genes are given only for firm matches. The size entry is marked missing in some rows and otherwise reads once, few, many or a size class.

d_gene: .
len: 14
abundance: .
v_gene: TRBV12-5
j_gene: TRBJ2-2
CDR3aa: CASGLSTKVGELFF
CDR3nt: TGTGCTAGTGGTTTGAGTACGAAAGTGGGGGAGCTGTTTTTT

d_gene: .
len: 15
abundance: few
v_gene: TRBV10-3
j_gene: TRBJ2-7
CDR3aa: CAISEGGGRYYEQYF
CDR3nt: TGTGCCATCAGTGAAGGGGGCGGGAGGTACTACGAGCAGTACTTC

d_gene: TRBD1
len: 15
abundance: .
v_gene: TRBV10-2
j_gene: TRBJ2-3
CDR3aa: CASSSTGAATDTQYF
CDR3nt: TGCGCCAGCAGTTCGACAGGGGCGGCCACAGATACGCAGTATTTT

d_gene: .
len: 17
abundance: few
v_gene: TRBV7-9
j_gene: TRBJ2-3
CDR3aa: CASSLTLLGVRTDTQYF
CDR3nt: TGTGCCAGCAGCTTGACCCTTTTGGGGGTCAGGACAGATACGCAGTATTTT

d_gene: TRBD2
len: 15
abundance: .
v_gene: TRBV4-3
j_gene: TRBJ2-7
CDR3aa: CASSREPGLADEQYF
CDR3nt: TGCGCCAGCAGCCGAGAGCCGGGACTAGCAGACGAGCAGTACTTC

d_gene: TRBD2
len: 16
abundance: .
v_gene: TRBV25-1
j_gene: TRBJ2-5
CDR3aa: CASSRIGSGIQETQYF
CDR3nt: TGTGCCAGCAGCCGCATAGGCAGCGGGATTCAAGAGACCCAGTACTTC

d_gene: .
len: 13
abundance: many
v_gene: TRBV7-9
j_gene: TRBJ1-2
CDR3aa: CASSLDVALSYTF
CDR3nt: TGTGCCAGCAGCTTAGATGTCGCATTGAGCTACACCTTC

d_gene: .
len: 16
abundance: once
v_gene: TRBV7-2
j_gene: TRBJ2-5
CDR3aa: CASSPSQWRVAETQYF
CDR3nt: TGTGCCAGCAGCCCCTCACAGTGGAGGGTAGCGGAGACCCAGTACTTC

d_gene: .
len: 14
abundance: .
v_gene: TRBV28
j_gene: TRBJ2-3
CDR3aa: CASRVTGRTDTQYF
CDR3nt: TGTGCCAGCAGGGTGACAGGCCGCACAGATACGCAGTATTTT

d_gene: .
len: 13
abundance: .
v_gene: TRBV7-2
j_gene: TRBJ1-1
CDR3aa: CASSILQNTEAFF
CDR3nt: TGTGCCAGCAGCATCTTACAGAACACTGAAGCTTTCTTT

d_gene: .
len: 18
abundance: .
v_gene: TRBV10-3
j_gene: TRBJ1-5
CDR3aa: CAISELGGGPTNNQPQHF
CDR3nt: TGTGCCATCAGTGAGTTGGGTGGTGGACCGACGAACAATCAGCCCCAGCATTTT

d_gene: .
len: 14
abundance: .
v_gene: TRBV5-4
j_gene: TRBJ2-7
CDR3aa: CASSFRGELYEQYF
CDR3nt: TGTGCCAGCAGCTTTCGAGGGGAGTTGTACGAGCAGTACTTC

d_gene: .
len: 12
abundance: .
v_gene: TRBV12-3/TRBV12-4
j_gene: TRBJ2-1
CDR3aa: CATRAVHNEQFF
CDR3nt: TGTGCCACCAGGGCGGTCCACAATGAGCAGTTCTTC

d_gene: TRBD2
len: 16
abundance: .
v_gene: TRBV15
j_gene: TRBJ2-7
CDR3aa: CATSRAAGGSVSEQYF
CDR3nt: TGTGCCACCAGCAGAGCGGCGGGGGGCTCCGTTAGTGAGCAGTACTTC

d_gene: .
len: 17
abundance: .
v_gene: TRBV7-6
j_gene: TRBJ2-4
CDR3aa: CASSLGGGLVSKNIQYF
CDR3nt: TGTGCCAGCAGCTTAGGGGGGGGGCTAGTATCCAAAAACATTCAGTACTTC

d_gene: TRBD1
len: 14
abundance: .
v_gene: TRBV12-3/TRBV12-4
j_gene: TRBJ2-5
CDR3aa: CASSQSTGVETQYF
CDR3nt: TGTGCCAGCAGTCAATCCACAGGGGTGGAGACCCAGTACTTC

d_gene: .
len: 13
abundance: .
v_gene: TRBV2
j_gene: TRBJ2-3
CDR3aa: CASSEATDGTQYF
CDR3nt: TGTGCCAGCAGTGAAGCGACGGACGGAACGCAGTATTTT

d_gene: .
len: 14
abundance: once
v_gene: TRBV12-3/TRBV12-4
j_gene: TRBJ1-2
CDR3aa: CASSSAGSNYGYTF
CDR3nt: TGTGCCAGCAGTTCGGCAGGGAGCAACTATGGCTACACCTTC

d_gene: .
len: 15
abundance: few
v_gene: TRBV12-3/TRBV12-4
j_gene: TRBJ2-5
CDR3aa: CASSPWVGTQETQYF
CDR3nt: TGTGCCAGCAGTCCTTGGGTGGGAACCCAGGAGACCCAGTACTTC

d_gene: .
len: 12
abundance: few
v_gene: TRBV7-2
j_gene: TRBJ2-1
CDR3aa: CASSPWVAGGFF
CDR3nt: TGTGCCAGCAGCCCTTGGGTCGCCGGGGGGTTCTTC

d_gene: TRBD1
len: 13
abundance: few
v_gene: TRBV14
j_gene: TRBJ1-1
CDR3aa: CASSQLNRGEAFF
CDR3nt: TGTGCCAGCAGCCAACTCAACAGGGGTGAAGCTTTCTTT

d_gene: TRBD2
len: 17
abundance: .
v_gene: TRBV20-1
j_gene: TRBJ2-1
CDR3aa: CSARDPMLAGVGNEQFF
CDR3nt: TGCAGTGCTAGAGACCCTATGTTAGCGGGAGTGGGCAATGAGCAGTTCTTC

d_gene: .
len: 13
abundance: few
v_gene: TRBV7-2
j_gene: TRBJ1-4
CDR3aa: CASSSQDGGKLFF
CDR3nt: TGTGCCAGCAGCTCCCAGGACGGGGGAAAACTGTTTTTT

d_gene: .
len: 13
abundance: .
v_gene: TRBV11-3
j_gene: TRBJ1-1
CDR3aa: CASSPQTNTEAFF
CDR3nt: TGTGCCAGCAGCCCTCAGACAAACACTGAAGCTTTCTTT

d_gene: .
len: 13
abundance: .
v_gene: TRBV7-2
j_gene: TRBJ2-7
CDR3aa: CASSVSGVYEQYF
CDR3nt: TGTGCCAGCAGCGTTAGCGGCGTCTACGAGCAGTACTTC

d_gene: TRBD2
len: 15
abundance: .
v_gene: TRBV7-2
j_gene: TRBJ2-1
CDR3aa: CASSLSSGSGNEQFF
CDR3nt: TGTGCCAGCAGCTTAAGTAGCGGGAGCGGAAATGAGCAGTTCTTC

d_gene: TRBD2
len: 16
abundance: .
v_gene: TRBV3-1
j_gene: TRBJ2-3
CDR3aa: CASSQGSGRAGDTQYF
CDR3nt: TGTGCCAGCAGCCAAGGGAGCGGGAGGGCCGGAGATACGCAGTATTTT